This entry lists 19 T cell receptor beta chains sequenced from one sample in a study of CD8+ T cells in alopecia areata. As the sequencing template, cDNA was produced by extracting RNA and reverse transcribing it. Only in-frame clones appear in the TCRdb table, and some are missing; sequencing was by immunoSEQ multiplex PCR. This sample has under 70,000 clones; around 96% occur once, and the top ten carry roughly 26%. The input for sequencing was CD8+ T cells sorted from blood, taken at week 0. These receptors were collected from a human donor with alopecia areata.

This chain uses TRBV6-4 with TRBJ2-3; D is possibly TRBD2 (6 bases). The CDR3 spans 14 residues. V was pared by 6 bases and J by 6 bases, with 16 bases between. Germline lookup yields CDR1 MRHNA and CDR2 SNTAGT. The CDR3 here is CASSGGLGGDTQYF. CDR3 bases: TGTGCCAGCAGCGGGGGACTTGGAGGCGATACGCAGTATTTT.

The CDR3 region has the DNA TGTGCCAGCAGCGTAGGGCCCCGCCCAGATACGCAGTATTTT. Translation gives CASSVGPRPDTQYF. This sequence joins TRBV9 and TRBJ2-3, with D unclear. V dropped 0 bases and J dropped 4 bases, with 9 bases sitting between them. The CDR3 is 14 residues long. Germline CDR1 is SGDLS and CDR2 is YYNGEE.

To note about this clone: The sample contains more than one DNA sequence encoding this CDR3. The V and J genes are TRBV7-3 and TRBJ2-7, with TRBD1 matching over 7 bases. This CDR3 spans 14 amino acids. J lost 0 bases, V lost 3 bases, and 2 bases had no gene match. Germline V gene lookup returns CDR1 SGHTA and CDR2 FQGTGA. CDR3 in DNA: TGTGCCAGCAGCTTGACAGGGACCTCCTACGAGCAGTACTTC. Protein: CASSLTGTSYEQYF. The full variable domain, completed using reference TRBV7-3 and TRBJ2-7, is GAGVSQTPSNKVTEKGKYVELRCDPISGHTALYWYRQSLGQGPEFLIYFQGTGAADDSGLPNDRFFAVRPEGSVSTLKIQRTERGDSAVYLCASSLTGTSYEQYFGPGTRLTVT.

The V call is TRBV5-6, the J call TRBJ2-2; D gene ambiguous. The germline V and J ends were trimmed by 0 bases and 3 bases, with 6 bases remaining between them. CDR1 and CDR2 from the germline V gene are SGHDT and YYEEEE. The CDR3 length is 14 residues. Written as DNA, the CDR3 is TGTGCCAGCAGCTTGGCCGGAGACACCGGGGAGCTGTTTTTT. Residues: CASSLAGDTGELFF.

CDR3 coding DNA: TGCGCCAGCAGCCACCTGCCGGGACAGGGAGGGACTGAAGCTTTCTTT. Its protein product is CASSHLPGQGGTEAFF. The rearrangement joins TRBV4-1 to TRBJ1-1; 9 nucleotides agree with TRBD1. V lost 3 bases, J lost 5 bases, and 10 bases stayed unmatched. Germline loops: CDR1 MGHRA, CDR2 YSYEKL. CDR3 size: 16 residues.

The rearrangement links TRBV7-9 to TRBJ2-5, with TRBD1 matching over 9 bases. Germline CDR1 and CDR2: SEHNR and FQNEAQ (reference sequence). The CDR3 is made up of 13 amino acids. Losses at the gene ends were 5 bases for V and 4 bases for J; bases not matched to a gene: 2. In DNA form, the CDR3 reads TGTGCCAGCAGCGACAGGGGGATAGAGACCCAGTACTTC. Protein sequence: CASSDRGIETQYF.

The V gene is TRBV7-9, the J gene TRBJ1-1, with D unclear. Germline-derived CDR1 and CDR2 are SEHNR and FQNEAQ (reference sequence). V lost 3 bases and J lost 4, with 9 bases in between. The CDR3 is made up of 13 amino acids. CDR3 loop: CASSFEHGTEAFF. The CDR3 nucleotides are TGTGCCAGCAGCTTTGAGCACGGCACTGAAGCTTTCTTT.

The rearrangement uses TRBV5-6 and TRBJ1-1, with TRBD1 identical over 10 bases. Per the germline V gene, CDR1 is SGHDT and CDR2 is YYEEEE. CDR3 length: 13 amino acids. Unmatched junction bases numbered 4, after V lost 4 bases and J lost 7 bases. The CDR3 protein is CASSGDRGIEAFF. As DNA, the CDR3 is TGTGCCAGCAGCGGGGACAGGGGAATTGAAGCTTTCTTT. The variable domain in full, completed from reference TRBV5-6 and TRBJ1-1, reads DAGVTQSPTHLIKTRGQQVTLRCSPKSGHDTVSWYQQALGQGPQFIFQYYEEEERQRGNFPDRFSGHQFPNYSSELNVNALLLGDSALYLCASSGDRGIEAFFGQGTRLTVV.

The chain is built from TRBV7-2 and TRBJ1-5; D ambiguous. The germline V gene encodes CDR1 SGHTA and CDR2 FQGNSA. The CDR3 consists of 15 residues. V lost 1 base and J lost 6, with 13 bases in between. The CDR3 coding sequence is TGTGCCAGCAGCTTAGATCCCACGGTCCGTCAGCCCCAGCATTTT. Encoded protein: CASSLDPTVRQPQHF.

The genes are TRBV4-1 and TRBJ2-7; 8 bases agree with TRBD2. The ends lost 3 bases at V and 4 bases at J; junction bases unmatched: 11. CDR3 length: 16 amino acids. CDR1 and CDR2 (germline): MGHRA, YSYEKL. The CDR3 nucleotides are TGCGCCAGCAGCCAGGGGGGCCGGGGGGGCAAGTACGAGCAGTACTTC. This sequence encodes CASSQGGRGGKYEQYF.

V gene TRBV30 combines with J gene TRBJ2-7, with D perhaps matching TRBD1 or TRBD2 (5 bases each). Trimming stripped 8 bases from V and 6 bases from J, with 17 bases between. CDR3 length: 12 residues. CDR1 GTSNPN and CDR2 SVGIG come from the germline V gene (reference sequence). CDR3 sequence (DNA): TGTGCCCGCTACGTGGGGGACGGCGAGCAGTACTTC. It specifies CARYVGDGEQYF. The full variable domain, in which reference TRBV30 and TRBJ2-7 provide the parts outside the CDR3, is SQTIHQWPATLVQPVGSPLSLECTVEGTSNPNLYWYRQAAGRGLQLLFYSVGIGQISSEVPQNLSASRPQDRQFILSSKKLLLSDSGFYLCARYVGDGEQYFGPGTRLTVT.

The chain has TRBV7-9 and TRBJ1-1; D might be TRBD1 (6 bases). This CDR3 contains 13 residues. Germline CDR1 reads SEHNR; CDR2 reads FQNEAQ (reference sequence). V lost 3 bases to trimming and J lost 2 bases, with 7 bases between them. In DNA, the CDR3 is TGTGCCAGCAGCTTGGACAGTAACACTGAAGCTTTCTTT. Protein sequence: CASSLDSNTEAFF. The full variable domain, with the rest looked up from reference TRBV7-9 and TRBJ1-1, is DTGVSQNPRHKITKRGQNVTFRCDPISEHNRLYWYRQTLGQGPEFLTYFQNEAQLEKSRLLSDRFSAERPKGSFSTLEIQRTEQGDSAMYLCASSLDSNTEAFFGQGTRLTVV.

This clone has only one observation. The chain uses TRBV19 and TRBJ1-1; TRBD1 is a possible D gene (5 bases). V lost 3 bases to trimming and J lost 6 bases, with 11 bases between them. Germline CDR1 LNHDA, CDR2 SQIVND (reference sequence). The CDR3 is 13 residues long. Written as DNA, the CDR3 is TGTGCCAGTAGTATTATGGGGGGGGCTGAAGCTTTCTTT. Protein product: CASSIMGGAEAFF.

This chain uses TRBV29-1 with TRBJ1-2; no clear D gene. Trimming took off 4 bases at V and 3 bases at J, with 9 bases between the two ends. Germline loops: CDR1 SQVTM, CDR2 ANQGSEA. The CDR3 contains 12 residues. CDR3 sequence: CSVGSGDYGYTF. CDR3 DNA sequence: TGCAGCGTTGGCAGCGGTGACTATGGCTACACCTTC.

This rearrangement joins TRBV7-2 to TRBJ2-1, with D perhaps matching TRBD1 (5 bases). The V gene lost 1 base and the J gene lost 2 bases, with 12 bases spanning the gap. Germline V gene sequence: CDR1 SGHTA, CDR2 FQGNSA. The CDR3 is 16 residues long. The DNA for the CDR3 is TGTGCCAGCAGCTTAGGCTCTTCAGGGCCCTACAATGAGCAGTTCTTC. As protein: CASSLGSSGPYNEQFF.

A single count supports this clone. The chain uses TRBV14 and TRBJ2-3, with D tentatively TRBD2 (6 bases). Germline V CDR1 and CDR2: SGHDN, FVKESK. The CDR3 has 15 residues. Trimming cost V 2 bases and J 7 bases, with 16 bases left between them. The CDR3, as DNA: TGTGCCAGCAGCCAATTTGGAGGGGTCGGAAATACGCAGTATTTT. It is translated as CASSQFGGVGNTQYF.

The chain uses TRBV7-9 and TRBJ2-7; 7 positions agree with TRBD1. Germline V gene data show CDR1 as SEHNR and CDR2 as FQNEAQ (reference sequence). The CDR3 has 16 amino acids. The trim removed 4 bases at V and 0 bases at J, leaving 9 bases unmatched. The CDR3 bases are TGTGCCAGCAGCTCCTTTTCGACAGGGCCCTCCTACGAGCAGTACTTC. Translated: CASSSFSTGPSYEQYF.

The chain uses TRBV7-2 and TRBJ2-1, with TRBD2 matching 7 bases. The junction had 5 bases not matched to a gene; V was cut back by 3 bases and J by 3 bases. The CDR3 totals 15 residues. Germline V gene data show CDR1 as SGHTA and CDR2 as FQGNSA. The CDR3 region has the DNA TGTGCCAGCAGCTTCGGCGGGGGTATCTACAATGAGCAGTTCTTC. This sequence encodes CASSFGGGIYNEQFF.

The chain's CDR3 is CASGTQGADNEQFF. The CDR3 bases are TGTGCCAGTGGGACACAGGGGGCGGACAATGAGCAGTTCTTC. The genes are TRBV19 and TRBJ2-1; 9 bases line up with TRBD1. The J segment lost 5 bases and the V segment lost 8 bases, leaving 7 bases of the junction unmatched. Germline values: CDR1 LNHDA, CDR2 SQIVND (reference sequence). CDR3 length: 14 amino acids.